This T cell receptor (beta chain) was identified in a study of vaccination effects on CD4 cells after COVID-19. Study-level points and caveats: Long after vaccination, the clones induced by infection and by vaccine shrank markedly in size.

Clones were sequenced by immunoSEQ multiplex PCR, and TCRdb holds only the in-frame ones, with some missing. The table lists under 80,000 clones, around 78% of them singletons, with around 1.2% in the top ten. Only a few counts were recorded for this clone. Antigen specificity is unknown. The CDR3 has 16 residues. From germline, CDR1 is SGHVS and CDR2 FNYEAQ. V was clipped by 1 base and J by 6 bases, with 15 bases between them. Sequencing was preceded by expansion of antigen-specific CD4+ T cells with viral peptide pools in the ViraFEST assay. Culturing for 10 days preceded CD4+ T cell isolation. Each participant received a vaccine that was either BNT162b2 or mRNA-1273, given as two doses.

The chain combines TRBV7-6 with TRBJ2-2; a possible D gene is TRBD2 (7 bases). This TCR was sampled from a human donor who received a COVID-19 vaccine. Material: CD4+ T cells from PBMCs cultured with HCoV-229E spike peptides, obtained after COVID-19 vaccination. Here the CDR3 reads CASSLDGGLGAGELFF. The CDR3 nucleotides are TGTGCCAGCAGCTTAGACGGGGGGCTTGGGGCCGGGGAGCTGTTTTTT.